This T cell receptor (beta chain) was identified in a study of somatic mutations in cytotoxic T cells in rheumatoid arthritis. Whole-study results and caveats: It was in rheumatoid arthritis patients, but not in healthy controls, that CD8+ clonality increased with age.

CD4+ and CD8+ cells were isolated by positive magnetic bead selection, with purity checked by flow cytometry. Only in-frame clones appear in the TCRdb table, and some are missing; sequencing was by immunoSEQ multiplex PCR. The table lists about 18,000 clones, 74% of them singletons. As regards this clone: Its specificity is not known.

Sequencing was done on a sample of CD8+ T cells sorted from blood. The clonotype comes from a man aged 55-75 years in good health.

The CDR3 DNA reads as TGTGCCAGCAGCTTTAGCAGGGACTCCTACGAGCAGTACTTC. It yields the protein CASSFSRDSYEQYF. This chain joins TRBV7-2 and TRBJ2-7; D might be TRBD1 (5 bases). The germline V and J ends were trimmed by 3 bases and 0 bases, with 9 bases remaining between them. The CDR3 sequence is 14 residues long. Per the germline V gene, CDR1 is SGHTA and CDR2 is FQGNSA. Complete variable domain (other parts from reference TRBV7-2 and TRBJ2-7): GAGVSQSPSNKVTEKGKDVELRCDPISGHTALYWYRQSLGQGLEFLIYFQGNSAPDKSGLPSDRFSAERTGGSVSTLTIQRTQQEDSAVYLCASSFSRDSYEQYFGPGTRLTVT.